A selection of T cell receptor beta chains follows, all from one sample in a study of monozygotic twins with inflammatory bowel disease. TCRdb reprocessed the 5' RACE reads and keeps a single row for each CDR3 protein, giving no DNA. The sample spans around 380,000 distinct CDR3 sequences; the ten largest clones claim 2% to 2.5%. What was sequenced was blood. These receptors came from a human donor with ulcerative colitis or Crohn's disease, or a healthy co-twin of an affected twin (not recorded which). The CDR3 runs from the conserved cysteine through the conserved F or W.

J gene: TRBJ2-7
V gene: TRBV6-1
CDR3 protein: CASDLVRTGLYEQYF

J gene: TRBJ1-6
V gene: TRBV7-2
CDR3 protein: CASSLGGRNNSPLHF

J gene: TRBJ2-7
V gene: TRBV28
CDR3 protein: CASSYPGQGFPYEQYF

J gene: TRBJ2-2
V gene: TRBV5-1
CDR3 protein: CASSLAGTGGSGELFF

J gene: TRBJ2-1
V gene: TRBV5-1
CDR3 protein: CASSGGASLPYDNEQFF

J gene: TRBJ2-3
V gene: TRBV5-1
CDR3 protein: CASSPGTALTDTQYF

J gene: TRBJ2-7
V gene: TRBV14
CDR3 protein: CASSRGGRESLQGLSYEQYF

J gene: TRBJ2-6
V gene: TRBV4-1
CDR3 protein: CASSHGTIPGANVLTF

J gene: TRBJ2-3
V gene: TRBV27
CDR3 protein: CASSPRGGGTDTQYF

J gene: TRBJ1-1
V gene: TRBV18
CDR3 protein: CASSLTPPGPRTNTEAFF

J gene: TRBJ2-7
V gene: TRBV3-1
CDR3 protein: CASSQGDLSEQYF

J gene: TRBJ2-2
V gene: TRBV5-1
CDR3 protein: CASSPRPAGGSGELFF

J gene: TRBJ2-3
V gene: TRBV5-1
CDR3 protein: CASSLDPPISRRHRSTDTQYF

J gene: TRBJ2-5
V gene: TRBV15
CDR3 protein: CATSRAIRETQYF

J gene: TRBJ1-1
V gene: TRBV12-3/TRBV12-4
CDR3 protein: CASSSQTNTEAFF

J gene: TRBJ2-3
V gene: TRBV10-3
CDR3 protein: CAIAPGPPSDTQYF

J gene: TRBJ2-3
V gene: TRBV20-1
CDR3 protein: CSASWLDTQYF

J gene: TRBJ2-2
V gene: TRBV4-3
CDR3 protein: CASSQSDSRSTGELFF

J gene: TRBJ1-2
V gene: TRBV5-4
CDR3 protein: CASSSDRGRGGYTF

J gene: TRBJ2-7
V gene: TRBV5-1
CDR3 protein: CASSLQGADEQYF

J gene: TRBJ1-1
V gene: TRBV9
CDR3 protein: CASSGPGGTEAFF

J gene: TRBJ2-3
V gene: TRBV7-3
CDR3 protein: CASSLGSPTDTQYF

J gene: TRBJ1-1
V gene: TRBV5-1
CDR3 protein: CASSLESRSSEEAFF

J gene: TRBJ1-1
V gene: TRBV27
CDR3 protein: CASSLSFGGGYTEAFF

J gene: TRBJ1-4
V gene: TRBV18
CDR3 protein: CASSPQQGLYEKLFF

J gene: TRBJ2-3
V gene: TRBV28
CDR3 protein: CAIGGGGGTDTQYF

J gene: TRBJ1-4
V gene: TRBV20-1
CDR3 protein: CSAHNSGTGPEKLFF

J gene: TRBJ2-3
V gene: TRBV5-4
CDR3 protein: CASSLDRGAADTQYF

J gene: TRBJ2-7
V gene: TRBV6-1
CDR3 protein: CASSFREGGREQYF

J gene: TRBJ2-1
V gene: TRBV5-1
CDR3 protein: CASSSLAGGGLDEQFF

J gene: TRBJ2-5
V gene: TRBV7-9
CDR3 protein: CASSGWGSRETQYF

J gene: TRBJ2-4
V gene: TRBV10-3
CDR3 protein: CAISEGLRSGSEAKNIQYF

J gene: TRBJ2-3
V gene: TRBV4-3
CDR3 protein: CASSQDYRLGVADTQYF

J gene: TRBJ1-6
V gene: TRBV3-1
CDR3 protein: CASSRGGNNSPLHF

J gene: TRBJ1-1
V gene: TRBV20-1
CDR3 protein: CSASRGRTNTEAFF

J gene: TRBJ1-1
V gene: TRBV27
CDR3 protein: CASSSTGGAVGITEAFF

J gene: TRBJ1-2
V gene: TRBV10-3
CDR3 protein: CAIAGTAFYGYTF

J gene: TRBJ1-5
V gene: TRBV4-3
CDR3 protein: CASSQEGRNQPQHF

J gene: TRBJ2-2
V gene: TRBV12-3/TRBV12-4
CDR3 protein: CASSLGTGRSGELFF

J gene: TRBJ2-5
V gene: TRBV7-2
CDR3 protein: CASSLDRNRRQETQYF

J gene: TRBJ2-4
V gene: TRBV6-2/TRBV6-3
CDR3 protein: CASSGGRGAKNIQYF

J gene: TRBJ2-7
V gene: TRBV5-8
CDR3 protein: CASSPAGQGANEQYF